A single sample gave rise to the 29 T cell receptor beta chains below, sequenced in a study of blood T cell repertoires in COVID-19. The method was immunoSEQ multiplex PCR; TCRdb's version includes in-frame clones alone and lacks a portion of them. Altogether under 75,000 clones are present, roughly 87% being singletons, with the ten largest covering 8.2%. The sample taken for sequencing was peripheral blood. The receptors shown here come from a man aged 50-59 years with active COVID-19.

V is TRBV18 and J is TRBJ1-1; 8 positions match TRBD1. This CDR3 comprises 16 residues. V trimming: 5 bases; J trimming: 1 base; junction bases outside the gene matches: 9. The germline CDR1 and CDR2 sequences are KGHSH and LQKENI. The CDR3, as DNA: TGTGCCAGCTCATCAAATCCAGGACAGGGGAACACTGAAGCTTTCTTT. Protein product: CASSSNPGQGNTEAFF.

CDR3 in amino acids: CASSRDRTTDSGQYF. The CDR3 DNA sequence: TGTGCCAGCAGCCGCGACAGAACCACAGATAGTGGGCAGTATTTT. This rearrangement joins TRBV7-3 to TRBJ2-3; a possible D gene is TRBD1 (5 bases). The CDR3 is 15 amino acids. Trimming took off 5 bases at V and 11 bases at J, with 23 bases between the two ends. Germline V CDR1 and CDR2: SGHTA, FQGTGA. Looking up the rest from reference TRBV7-3 and TRBJ2-3 gives the full variable domain: GAGVSQTPSNKVTEKGKYVELRCDPISGHTALYWYRQSLGQGPEFLIYFQGTGAADDSGLPNDRFFAVRPEGSVSTLKIQRTERGDSAVYLCASSRDRTTDSGQYFGPGTRLTVL.

This clone was seen once. The J gene is TRBJ2-7, the V gene TRBV5-3; 8 bases fit TRBD1. TRBV5-3 is an ORF, and what it does is uncertain. The CDR3 spans 14 residues. J was trimmed by 3 bases and V by 3 bases; bases with no gene match: 5. The CDR3 sequence: CARSSPGQVYEQYF. In DNA form, the CDR3 reads TGTGCCAGAAGCTCCCCGGGACAGGTCTACGAGCAGTACTTC.

The CDR3 region has the DNA TGTGCCACCAGCCCACAGGGTAACACCGGGGAGCTGTTTTTT. Its translation is CATSPQGNTGELFF. The chain joins TRBV15 to TRBJ2-2; D might be TRBD1 (6 bases). The CDR3 consists of 14 residues. V lost 5 bases and J lost 2, with 9 bases in between. In germline, CDR1 is LNHNV, CDR2 YYDKDF (reference sequence).

V and J are TRBV3-1 (or the pseudogene TRBV3-2) and TRBJ2-3, with 9 bases fitting TRBD2. V dropped 2 bases and J dropped 7; count of bases not matched to a gene: 7. From germline, CDR1 is LGHDT and CDR2 YNNKEL (reference sequence). The CDR3 runs 15 residues. In DNA form, the CDR3 reads TGTGCCAGCAGCCAATACAGCGGGGGGCGCTATACGCAGTATTTT. This encodes CASSQYSGGRYTQYF.

The V and J genes are TRBV7-2 and TRBJ2-7, with a possible D match to TRBD2 (6 bases). Trimming took 7 bases from V and 0 from J, leaving 19 bases between them. Germline V gives CDR1 SGHTA, CDR2 FQGNSA. This CDR3 is 16 amino acids long. The CDR3 is CASTLEGRLSSYEQYF. The CDR3 DNA sequence: TGTGCCAGCACCCTGGAGGGGAGATTGAGCTCCTACGAGCAGTACTTC.

V is TRBV7-9 and J is TRBJ2-3, with 14 bases that match TRBD2. CDR1 and CDR2 from the germline V gene are SEHNR and FQNEAQ (reference sequence). This CDR3 contains 16 residues. Trimming took 2 bases from V and 3 from J; bases not matched to a gene: 1. The chain's CDR3 is CASSLRLAGGTDTQYF. The DNA of the CDR3 is TGTGCCAGCAGCTTACGACTAGCGGGGGGGACAGATACGCAGTATTTT. Full variable domain (rest looked up from reference TRBV7-9 and TRBJ2-3): DTGVSQNPRHKITKRGQNVTFRCDPISEHNRLYWYRQTLGQGPEFLTYFQNEAQLEKSRLLSDRFSAERPKGSFSTLEIQRTEQGDSAMYLCASSLRLAGGTDTQYFGPGTRLTVL.

The chain carries TRBV9 and TRBJ2-7; D remains ambiguous. V was shortened by 4 bases and J by 6 bases, with 11 bases between the two germline ends. Germline V gene sequence: CDR1 SGDLS, CDR2 YYNGEE. There are 12 residues in the CDR3. As DNA, the CDR3 is TGTGCCAGCAGCCTATCGACGGGCGAGCAGTACTTC. Its protein product is CASSLSTGEQYF.

The chain is built from TRBV2 and TRBJ1-5; D is perhaps TRBD1 (5 bases). The germline V and J ends were trimmed by 5 bases and 4 bases, with 15 bases remaining between them. The germline gives CDR1 SNHLY, CDR2 FYNNEI. This CDR3 comprises 15 residues. The CDR3 bases are TGTGCCAGCAGTCCACGGGGACTGTTGAATCAGCCCCAGCATTTT. Translating it yields CASSPRGLLNQPQHF.

This rearrangement joins TRBV25-1 to TRBJ2-5; 13 positions match TRBD2. V shed 3 bases and J 9 bases; nucleotides not matched to a gene: 4. Germline CDR1 is MGHDK and CDR2 is SYGVNS. The CDR3 runs 14 residues. The CDR3 nucleotides read TGTGCCAGCAGTGATGGACTAGCGGGGGCGGCCCAGTACTTC. Its translation: CASSDGLAGAAQYF.

The chain joins TRBV5-1 to TRBJ1-3; no clear D gene. The CDR3 is made up of 14 amino acids. Trimming stripped 0 bases from V and 0 bases from J, with 4 bases between. The germline V gene encodes CDR1 SGHRS and CDR2 YFSETQ. In nucleotides, the CDR3 is TGCGCCAGCAGCTTGGGCTACTCTGGAAACACCATATATTTT. It codes for CASSLGYSGNTIYF.

J is TRBJ1-5 and V is TRBV20-1, with a tentative D call TRBD1 (6 bases). The CDR3 has 17 amino acids. CDR1 is DFQATT and CDR2 is SNEGSKA in the germline V gene (reference sequence). Trimming left V 3 bases short and J 1 base short, with 19 bases between. CDR3 nucleotide sequence: TGCAGTGCTAGTAGGAGGGGAGGGGGAGACAGCAATCAGCCCCAGCATTTT. Encoded protein: CSASRRGGGDSNQPQHF.

This clone was seen just once. The chain has TRBV7-9 and TRBJ2-3; D is perhaps TRBD2 (5 bases). Germline CDR1 SEHNR, CDR2 FQNEAQ (reference sequence). The CDR3 length is 14 residues. V was shortened by 6 bases and J by 0 bases, with 10 bases between the two germline ends. For the CDR3, the DNA is TGTGCCAGCAGTCGAAGCGGCAGCACAGATACGCAGTATTTT. Its protein product is CASSRSGSTDTQYF.

This rearrangement joins TRBV19 to TRBJ1-1; D might be TRBD1 (6 bases). From germline, CDR1 is LNHDA and CDR2 SQIVND (reference sequence). This CDR3 spans 12 amino acids. The V end was cut by 6 bases, the J end by 11 bases, with 16 bases between. The CDR3 sequence is CASSPDSLHAFF. CDR3 DNA: TGTGCCAGTAGCCCGGACAGCTTGCACGCTTTCTTT.

The genes are TRBV5-5 and TRBJ1-2; TRBD1 aligns across 8 bases. V gave up 0 bases and J gave up 4 bases; unmatched junction bases: 5. Per the germline V gene, CDR1 is SGHKS and CDR2 is YYEKEE (reference sequence). The CDR3 contains 15 residues. The CDR3 nucleotides are TGTGCCAGCAGCTTGGATCAGGGGGCAATCTATGGCTACACCTTC. It yields the protein CASSLDQGAIYGYTF.

The genes are TRBV5-1 and TRBJ2-3, with 12 bases aligning to TRBD2. This CDR3 comprises 17 residues. The V gene end was trimmed by 0 bases and the J gene end by 7 bases; junction bases not matched to a gene: 9. CDR1 SGHRS and CDR2 YFSETQ come from the germline V gene. The CDR3 DNA follows: TGCGCCAGCAGCTTGGGGGCCCTGACTAGCGGGGGACATACGCAGTATTTT. Protein sequence: CASSLGALTSGGHTQYF.

This clone was recorded a few times. The rearrangement joins TRBV6-1 to TRBJ1-5; 11 bases match TRBD1. Trimming cost V 2 bases and J 5 bases; bases outside gene matches: 5. The CDR3 totals 16 residues. CDR1 and CDR2 from the germline V gene are MNHNS and SASEGT. CDR3 sequence: CASSEPRDRGDQPQHF. For the CDR3, the DNA is TGTGCCAGCAGTGAACCCCGGGACAGGGGGGATCAGCCCCAGCATTTT.

The rearrangement joins TRBV4-3 to TRBJ2-1; D unclear. Trimming cost V 1 base and J 10 bases, with 23 bases left between them. Germline CDR1 is LGHNA and CDR2 is YSLEER. The CDR3 is 17 residues long. The CDR3 reads CASSQAPWAPEPREQFF. For the CDR3, the DNA is TGCGCCAGCAGCCAAGCCCCCTGGGCTCCAGAACCAAGGGAGCAGTTCTTC.

This sequence joins TRBV9 and TRBJ1-1; 7 nucleotides line up with TRBD1. The CDR3 consists of 14 residues. Germline V lookup: CDR1 SGDLS, CDR2 YYNGEE. V dropped 3 bases and J dropped 11; count of bases not matched to a gene: 13. Written as DNA, the CDR3 is TGTGCCAGCAGCGCCCGAAATCGAGGGGGCGACGCTTTCTTT. Residues: CASSARNRGGDAFF.

This chain connects TRBV12-3 or TRBV12-4 to TRBJ1-1, with 7 bases matching TRBD1. J lost 12 bases, V lost 2 bases, and 9 bases had no gene match. The CDR3 is made up of 13 amino acids. The CDR3 spells CASSLFVYRGTFF. The CDR3 DNA reads as TGTGCCAGCAGTTTATTTGTCTACAGGGGAACTTTCTTT.

V usage is TRBV5-1 and J usage is TRBJ2-3; TRBD2 aligns across 8 bases. Germline assignment: CDR1 SGHRS and CDR2 YFSETQ. The length of the CDR3 is 14 residues. The CDR3 region has the DNA TGCGCTTCCCGGGAGGGGCGTAGCACAGATACGCAGTATTTT. Amino acid sequence: CASREGRSTDTQYF.

This sequence joins TRBV7-9 and TRBJ2-3, with a possible D match to TRBD2 (7 bases). V was pared by 5 bases and J by 5 bases, with 23 bases between. Per the germline V gene, CDR1 is SEHNR and CDR2 is FQNEAQ (reference sequence). This CDR3 has 17 residues. CDR3 coding DNA: TGTGCCAGCAGCCGGAGGGCGGCGGGGGCACTTATAGATACGCAGTATTTT. Translating it yields CASSRRAAGALIDTQYF.

V gene TRBV7-2 combines with J gene TRBJ2-1, with 7 bases aligning to TRBD2. CDR3 size: 17 residues. Germline CDR1 reads SGHTA; CDR2 reads FQGNSA. The V segment lost 5 bases and the J segment 6 bases; nucleotides outside the gene matches: 16. The CDR3 coding sequence is TGTGCCAGCAGCCCTCGGACTAGTCTGGGCGGATCCAATGAGCAGTTCTTC. Translating it yields CASSPRTSLGGSNEQFF.

This clone showed up just once. This chain links TRBV4-1 with TRBJ2-1; D ambiguous. The CDR3 runs to 13 residues. V was shortened by 0 bases and J by 7 bases, with 7 bases between the two germline ends. Germline V CDR1 and CDR2: MGHRA, YSYEKL. The CDR3 reads CASSQDPINEQFF. Here the CDR3 DNA reads TGCGCCAGCAGCCAAGATCCCATTAATGAGCAGTTCTTC.

The genes are TRBV5-4 and TRBJ2-2; the D is unclear. Looked up from germline, CDR1 is SGHNT and CDR2 is YYREEE (reference sequence). There are 13 residues in the CDR3. V lost 4 bases and J lost 6, with 10 bases in between. In nucleotides, the CDR3 is TGTGCCAGCAGCCCCCGGGTGTCCGGGGAGCTGTTTTTT. Translating gives CASSPRVSGELFF.

V usage is TRBV9 and J usage is TRBJ2-3, with D uncertain. Germline V gene data show CDR1 as SGDLS and CDR2 as YYNGEE. The CDR3 is 15 amino acids. Trimming removed 4 bases at V and 0 bases at J, with 12 bases between. The CDR3 is CASSPGSTSTDTQYF. The CDR3 nucleotides are TGTGCCAGCAGCCCCGGATCGACTAGCACAGATACGCAGTATTTT.

This clone has just one count. The genes are TRBV5-6 and TRBJ1-4; no clear D. This CDR3 has 16 amino acids. The germline V gene has CDR1 SGHDT and CDR2 YYEEEE. Trimming pared 2 bases from V and 0 bases from J, leaving 11 bases between. The CDR3 DNA reads as TGTGCCAGCAGCTTTCGGAGTTTAACAACTAATGAAAAACTGTTTTTT. It encodes CASSFRSLTTNEKLFF.

This clone was picked up one time. The CDR3 is CASRRQGSNQPQHF. As DNA, the CDR3 is TGTGCCAGTAGACGACAGGGCAGCAATCAGCCCCAGCATTTT. The genes are TRBV19 and TRBJ1-5; TRBD1 agrees at 7 bases. After removal of 6 bases from V and 1 base from J, the junction contained 3 bases not matched to a gene. CDR1 and CDR2 from the germline V gene are LNHDA and SQIVND (reference sequence). The CDR3 totals 14 residues.

This chain joins TRBV5-5 and TRBJ2-5; possibly TRBD1 for D (6 bases). Trimming took off 6 bases at V and 5 bases at J, with 14 bases between the two ends. Germline CDR1 reads SGHKS; CDR2 reads YYEKEE (reference sequence). This CDR3 is built from 13 residues. CDR3 residues: CASNLLGGETQYF. DNA for the CDR3: TGTGCCAGCAACCTACTAGGGGGTGAGACCCAGTACTTC.